What follows is one T cell receptor (beta chain) and its context. Its specificity is not known. Trimming shortened V by 3 bases and J by 2 bases, and 13 bases separated the two germline ends. Germline CDR1 reads KGHSH; CDR2 reads LQKENI. CDR3 length: 15 amino acids. This table comes from immunoSEQ multiplex PCR, and its TCRdb copy is limited to in-frame clones, with some not included. This sample carries roughly 170,000 clones, approximately 93% of them seen once, and the ten largest clones take approximately 0.88%. This sample was taken from a study of T cell responses to AZD1222 COVID-19 vaccine. Study findings and constraints: Spike-specific TCR repertoires showed rising breadth and depth after two AZD1222 doses. The donors showed a predominance of white British ancestry and of females, with possible underestimation of clonal diversity. Dominant at 160-218 and 743-854, vaccine-associated CD4 TCRs also spanned spike. Reports say nearly half of spike-specific TCRs go after unmutated variant regions.

The chain employs TRBV18 and TRBJ1-2; D may be TRBD1 (5 bases). The TCR was taken from an adult in good health. The sequenced sample was peripheral blood, obtained on day 0 of AZD1222 vaccination. The CDR3 DNA is TGTGCCAGCTCACCCTTTGACAGTATCAACTATGGCTACACCTTC. Translated: CASSPFDSINYGYTF.